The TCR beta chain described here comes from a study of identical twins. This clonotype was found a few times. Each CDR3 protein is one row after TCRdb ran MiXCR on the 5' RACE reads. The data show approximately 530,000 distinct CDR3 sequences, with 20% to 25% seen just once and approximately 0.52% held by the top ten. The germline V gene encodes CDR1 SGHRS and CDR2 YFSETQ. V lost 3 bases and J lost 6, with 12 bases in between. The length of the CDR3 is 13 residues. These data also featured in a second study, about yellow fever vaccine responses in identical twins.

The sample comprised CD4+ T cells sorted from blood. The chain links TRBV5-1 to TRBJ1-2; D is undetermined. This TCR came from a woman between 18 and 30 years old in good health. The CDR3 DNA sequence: TGCGCCAGCAGCTCGAGGGCAAGCAATGGCTACACCTTC. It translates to CASSSRASNGYTF.